This section outlines one TCR beta chain sequence together with its context. In the authors' methods: Reference gene primers were amplified, and this amplification served to estimate nucleated cell counts. Produced via immunoSEQ multiplex PCR; TCRdb's table is partial and in-frame only. The V and J calls and clone size are taken from that table; D and trimming were inferred from the DNA. Found here are around 260,000 clones, less than 90% of them singletons; the top ten hold 4.2%. The data were obtained in a study of blood T cell repertoires in COVID-19. Background on the study: Both acute and convalescent COVID-19 samples were obtained from the United States, Italy and Spain. T cells, B-cell-depleted T cells, or PBMCs supplied cDNA or gDNA.

Trimming removed 7 bases from V and 4 bases from J; junction bases left unmatched: 9. Germline V gene data show CDR1 as LNHDA and CDR2 as SQIVND (reference sequence). The CDR3 runs to 15 residues. The sample taken for sequencing was peripheral blood. This chain links TRBV19 with TRBJ2-2, with TRBD1 identical over 7 bases. This receptor was obtained from a man between 60 and 70 years old with acute or convalescent COVID-19. The CDR3 DNA is TGTGCCAGTATAAAGGGCCAGGGGGTCACCGGGGAGCTGTTTTTT. Its translation is CASIKGQGVTGELFF.